This TCR beta chain was identified during a study of human T cells and chemical hapten exposure. Time point described: patch test 3, about 24 weeks after DPC sensitization. The treatment was: therapeutic diphenylcyclopropenone sensitization with weekly scalp DPC. TCRdb re-derived calls from the RACE reads in MiXCR, one entry per CDR3 protein. The table has roughly 150,000 distinct CDR3 sequences, about 27% seen once; the top ten hold 2.1%. Sequences were derived from whole blood, sampled in connection with sensitization to the hapten diphenylcyclopropenone (DPC). The clonotype comes from a woman between 18 and 29 years old with alopecia areata. Some clones in this sample may be carry-over from other donors' samples.

Written as DNA, the CDR3 is TGTGCCAGCAGCCAGGGCTTGATTGGGGGCAATCAGCCCCAGCATTTT. It yields the protein CASSQGLIGGNQPQHF. The chain is built from TRBV4-2 and TRBJ1-5, with D uncertain. Germline V lookup: CDR1 LGHNA, CDR2 YNFKEQ. V dropped 3 bases and J dropped 2 bases, with 14 bases sitting between them. This CDR3 has 16 residues.